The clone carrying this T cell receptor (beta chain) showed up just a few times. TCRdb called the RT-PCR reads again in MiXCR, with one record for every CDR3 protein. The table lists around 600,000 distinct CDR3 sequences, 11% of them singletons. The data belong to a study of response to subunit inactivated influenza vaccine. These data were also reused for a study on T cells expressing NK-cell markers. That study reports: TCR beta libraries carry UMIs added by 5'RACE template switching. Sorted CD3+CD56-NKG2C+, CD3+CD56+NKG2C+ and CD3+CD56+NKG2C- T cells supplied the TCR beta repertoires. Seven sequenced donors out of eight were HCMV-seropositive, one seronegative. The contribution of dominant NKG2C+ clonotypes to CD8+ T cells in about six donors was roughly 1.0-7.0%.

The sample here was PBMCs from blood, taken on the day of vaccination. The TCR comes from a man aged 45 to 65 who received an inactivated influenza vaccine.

The CDR3 DNA reads as TGTGCCACCAGTGACTCAGACGGGGCGACCGGGGAGCTGTTTTTT. This encodes CATSDSDGATGELFF. The chain uses TRBV24-1 and TRBJ2-2; either TRBD1 or TRBD2 may fit D (5 bases each). CDR1 KGHDR and CDR2 SFDVKD come from the germline V gene. The CDR3 extends over 15 amino acids. V was clipped by 4 bases and J by 5 bases, with 13 bases between them.